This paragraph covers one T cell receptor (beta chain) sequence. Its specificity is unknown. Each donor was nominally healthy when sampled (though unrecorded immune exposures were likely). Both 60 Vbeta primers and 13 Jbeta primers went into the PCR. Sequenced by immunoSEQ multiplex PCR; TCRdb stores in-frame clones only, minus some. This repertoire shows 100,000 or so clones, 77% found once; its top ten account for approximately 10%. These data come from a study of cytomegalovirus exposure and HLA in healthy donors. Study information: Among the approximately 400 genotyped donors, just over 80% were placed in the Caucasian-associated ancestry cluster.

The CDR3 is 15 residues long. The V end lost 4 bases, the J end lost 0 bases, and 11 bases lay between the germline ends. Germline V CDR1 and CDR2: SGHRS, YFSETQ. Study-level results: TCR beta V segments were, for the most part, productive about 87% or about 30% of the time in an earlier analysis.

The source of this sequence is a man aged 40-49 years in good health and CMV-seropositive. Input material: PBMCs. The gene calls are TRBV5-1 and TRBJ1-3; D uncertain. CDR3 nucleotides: TGCGCCAGCAGCCCTGACACCTTCTCTGGAAACACCATATATTTT. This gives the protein CASSPDTFSGNTIYF.